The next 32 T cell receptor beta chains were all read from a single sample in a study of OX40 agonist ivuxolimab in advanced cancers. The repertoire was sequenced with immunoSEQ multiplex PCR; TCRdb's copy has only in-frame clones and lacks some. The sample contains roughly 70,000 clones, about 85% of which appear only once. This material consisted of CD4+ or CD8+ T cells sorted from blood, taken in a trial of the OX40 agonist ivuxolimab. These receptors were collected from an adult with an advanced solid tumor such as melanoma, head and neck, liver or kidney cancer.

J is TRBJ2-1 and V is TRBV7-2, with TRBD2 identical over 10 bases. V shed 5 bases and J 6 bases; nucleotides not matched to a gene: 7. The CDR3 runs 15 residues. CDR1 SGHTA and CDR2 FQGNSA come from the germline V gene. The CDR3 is CASSPTPSGSNEQFF. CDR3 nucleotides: TGTGCCAGCAGCCCAACCCCTAGCGGGAGCAATGAGCAGTTCTTC.

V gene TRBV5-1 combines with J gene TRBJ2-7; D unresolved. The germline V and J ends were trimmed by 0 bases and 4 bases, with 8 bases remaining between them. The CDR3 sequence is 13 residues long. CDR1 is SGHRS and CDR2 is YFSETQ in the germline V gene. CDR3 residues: CASSLGAEYEQYF. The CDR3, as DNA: TGCGCCAGCAGCTTGGGGGCGGAGTACGAGCAGTACTTC.

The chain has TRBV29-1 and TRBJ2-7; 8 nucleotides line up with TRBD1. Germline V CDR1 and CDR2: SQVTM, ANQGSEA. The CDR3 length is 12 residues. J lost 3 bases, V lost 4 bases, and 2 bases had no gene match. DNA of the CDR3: TGCAGCGTTGGACAGGGGCGCTACGAGCAGTACTTC. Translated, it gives CSVGQGRYEQYF.

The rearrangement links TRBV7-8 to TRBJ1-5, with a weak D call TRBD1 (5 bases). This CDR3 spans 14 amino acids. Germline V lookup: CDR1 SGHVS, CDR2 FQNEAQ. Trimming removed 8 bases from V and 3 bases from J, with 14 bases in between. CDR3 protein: CASGPGQANQPQHF. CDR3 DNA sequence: TGTGCCAGCGGCCCGGGGCAGGCCAATCAGCCCCAGCATTTT.

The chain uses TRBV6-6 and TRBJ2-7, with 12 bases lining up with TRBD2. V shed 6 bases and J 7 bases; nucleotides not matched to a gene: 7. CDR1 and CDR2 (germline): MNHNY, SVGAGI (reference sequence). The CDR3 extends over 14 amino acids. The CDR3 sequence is CASRATSGRGEQYF. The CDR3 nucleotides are TGTGCCAGCAGGGCGACTAGCGGGAGAGGAGAGCAGTACTTC.

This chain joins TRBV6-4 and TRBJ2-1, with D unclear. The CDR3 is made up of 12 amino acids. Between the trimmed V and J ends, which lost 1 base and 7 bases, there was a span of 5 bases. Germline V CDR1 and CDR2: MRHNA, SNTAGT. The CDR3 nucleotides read TGTGCCAGCAGTGACTGGCGGAATGAGCAGTTCTTC. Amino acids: CASSDWRNEQFF.

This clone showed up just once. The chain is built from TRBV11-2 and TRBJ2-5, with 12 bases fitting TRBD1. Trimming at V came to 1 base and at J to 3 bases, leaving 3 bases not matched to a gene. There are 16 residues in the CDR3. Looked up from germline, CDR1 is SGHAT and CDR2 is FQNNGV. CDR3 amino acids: CASSLVGQGAEETQYF. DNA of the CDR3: TGTGCCAGCAGCTTAGTGGGACAGGGGGCCGAAGAGACCCAGTACTTC. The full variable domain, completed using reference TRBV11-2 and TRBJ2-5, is EAGVAQSPRYKIIEKRQSVAFWCNPISGHATLYWYQQILGQGPKLLIQFQNNGVVDDSQLPKDRFSAERLKGVDSTLKIQPAKLEDSAVYLCASSLVGQGAEETQYFGPGTRLLVL.

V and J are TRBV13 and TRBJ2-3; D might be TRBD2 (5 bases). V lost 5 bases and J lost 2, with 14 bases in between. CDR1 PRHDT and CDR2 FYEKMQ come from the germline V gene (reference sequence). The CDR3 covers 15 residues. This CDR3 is CASSQKRTFTDTQYF. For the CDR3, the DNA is TGTGCCAGCAGCCAAAAGAGGACTTTCACAGATACGCAGTATTTT.

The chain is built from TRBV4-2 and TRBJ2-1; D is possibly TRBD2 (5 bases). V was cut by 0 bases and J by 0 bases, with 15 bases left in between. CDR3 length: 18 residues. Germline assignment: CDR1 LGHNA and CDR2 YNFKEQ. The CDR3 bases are TGTGCCAGCAGCCAAGAGCCCCGGGGATCCAGCTCCTACAATGAGCAGTTCTTC. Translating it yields CASSQEPRGSSSYNEQFF.

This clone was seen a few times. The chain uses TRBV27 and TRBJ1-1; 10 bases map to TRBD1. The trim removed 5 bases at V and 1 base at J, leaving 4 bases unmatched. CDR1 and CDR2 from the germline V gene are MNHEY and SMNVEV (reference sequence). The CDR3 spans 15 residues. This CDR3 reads CASSPWTGGNTEAFF. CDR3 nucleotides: TGTGCCAGCAGTCCGTGGACAGGGGGGAACACTGAAGCTTTCTTT.

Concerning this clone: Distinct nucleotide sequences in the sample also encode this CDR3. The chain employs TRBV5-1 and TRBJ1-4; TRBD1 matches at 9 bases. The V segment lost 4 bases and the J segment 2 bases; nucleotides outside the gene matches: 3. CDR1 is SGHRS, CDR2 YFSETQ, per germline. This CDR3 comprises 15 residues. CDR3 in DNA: TGCGCCAGCAGCCTCGGACAGGGGACTAATGAAAAACTGTTTTTT. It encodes CASSLGQGTNEKLFF.

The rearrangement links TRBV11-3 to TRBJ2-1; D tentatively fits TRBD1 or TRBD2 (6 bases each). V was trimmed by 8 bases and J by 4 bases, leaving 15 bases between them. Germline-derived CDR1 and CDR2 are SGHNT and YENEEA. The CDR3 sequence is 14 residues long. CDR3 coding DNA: TGTGCCAGCTGCCAGGGGACTGGGTACAATGAGCAGTTCTTC. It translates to CASCQGTGYNEQFF.

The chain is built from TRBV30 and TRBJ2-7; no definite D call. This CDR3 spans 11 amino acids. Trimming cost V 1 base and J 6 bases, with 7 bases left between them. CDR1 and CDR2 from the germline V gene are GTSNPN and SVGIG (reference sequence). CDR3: CAWSGVGEQYF. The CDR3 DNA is TGTGCCTGGAGTGGTGTGGGCGAGCAGTACTTC.

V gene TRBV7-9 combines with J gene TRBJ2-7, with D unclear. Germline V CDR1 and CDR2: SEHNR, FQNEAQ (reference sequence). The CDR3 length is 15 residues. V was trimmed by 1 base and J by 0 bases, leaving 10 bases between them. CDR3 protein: CASSLGSASSYEQYF. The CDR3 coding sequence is TGTGCCAGCAGCTTAGGAAGTGCCAGCTCCTACGAGCAGTACTTC.

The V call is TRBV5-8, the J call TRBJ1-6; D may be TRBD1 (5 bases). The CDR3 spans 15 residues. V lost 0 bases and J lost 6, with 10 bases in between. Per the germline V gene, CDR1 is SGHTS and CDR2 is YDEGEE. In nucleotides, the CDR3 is TGTGCCAGCAGCTTGGCCGCCGGGGGTAATTCACCCCTCCACTTT. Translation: CASSLAAGGNSPLHF.

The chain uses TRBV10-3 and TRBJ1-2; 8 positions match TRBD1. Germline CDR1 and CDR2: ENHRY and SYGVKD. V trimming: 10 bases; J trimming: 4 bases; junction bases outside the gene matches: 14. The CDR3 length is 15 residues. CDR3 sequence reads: CATQRQGSGIYGYTF. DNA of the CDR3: TGTGCCACACAACGACAGGGGTCCGGGATCTATGGCTACACCTTC.

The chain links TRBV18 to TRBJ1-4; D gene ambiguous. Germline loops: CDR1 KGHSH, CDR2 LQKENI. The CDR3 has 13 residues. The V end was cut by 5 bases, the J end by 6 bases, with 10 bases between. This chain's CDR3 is CASSGQRDEKLFF. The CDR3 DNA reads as TGTGCCAGCTCAGGGCAGCGCGATGAAAAACTGTTTTTT.

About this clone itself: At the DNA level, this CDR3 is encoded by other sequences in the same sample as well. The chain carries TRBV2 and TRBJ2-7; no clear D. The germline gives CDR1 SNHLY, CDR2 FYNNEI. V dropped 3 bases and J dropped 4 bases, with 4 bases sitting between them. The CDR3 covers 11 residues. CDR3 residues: CASSELYEQYF. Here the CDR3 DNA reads TGTGCCAGCAGTGAGCTTTACGAGCAGTACTTC.

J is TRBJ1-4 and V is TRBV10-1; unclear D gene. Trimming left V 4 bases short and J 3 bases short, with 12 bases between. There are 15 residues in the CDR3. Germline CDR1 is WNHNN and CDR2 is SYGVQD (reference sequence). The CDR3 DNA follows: TGCGCCAGCAGTGGGTACAGTGGATCTAATGAAAAACTGTTTTTT. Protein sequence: CASSGYSGSNEKLFF.

CDR3 bases: TGTGCCAGCAGTTACGGAGGGTGGAATTCACCCCTCCACTTT. Translation gives CASSYGGWNSPLHF. V usage is TRBV6-5 and J usage is TRBJ1-6; D unresolved. V lost 2 bases and J lost 7, with 9 bases in between. Per the germline V gene, CDR1 is MNHEY and CDR2 is SVGAGI. The CDR3 spans 14 residues.

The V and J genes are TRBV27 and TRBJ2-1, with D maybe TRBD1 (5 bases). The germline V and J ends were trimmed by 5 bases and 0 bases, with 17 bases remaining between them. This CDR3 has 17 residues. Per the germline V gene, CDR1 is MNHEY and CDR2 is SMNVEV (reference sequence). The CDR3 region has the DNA TGTGCCAGCAGTCACCCCCCAGGGTCCAACTCCTACAATGAGCAGTTCTTC. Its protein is CASSHPPGSNSYNEQFF.

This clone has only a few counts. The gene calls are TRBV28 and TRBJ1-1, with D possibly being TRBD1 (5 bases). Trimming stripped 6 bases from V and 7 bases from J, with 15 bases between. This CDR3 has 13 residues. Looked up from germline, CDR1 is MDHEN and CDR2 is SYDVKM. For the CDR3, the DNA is TGTGCCAGCAGGCTCTTCGGAAGGGGTGAAGCTTTCTTT. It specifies CASRLFGRGEAFF.

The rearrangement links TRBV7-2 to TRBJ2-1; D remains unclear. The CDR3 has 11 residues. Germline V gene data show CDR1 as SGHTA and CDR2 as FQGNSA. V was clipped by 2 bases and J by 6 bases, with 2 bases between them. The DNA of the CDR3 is TGTGCCAGCAGCTTACGCAATGAGCAGTTCTTC. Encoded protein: CASSLRNEQFF.

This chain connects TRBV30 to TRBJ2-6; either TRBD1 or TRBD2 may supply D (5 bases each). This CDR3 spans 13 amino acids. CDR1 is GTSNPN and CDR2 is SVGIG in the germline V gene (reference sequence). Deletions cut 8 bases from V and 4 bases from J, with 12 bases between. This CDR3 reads CAKDGAGANVLTF. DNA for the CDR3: TGTGCCAAGGACGGGGCCGGGGCCAACGTCCTGACTTTC.

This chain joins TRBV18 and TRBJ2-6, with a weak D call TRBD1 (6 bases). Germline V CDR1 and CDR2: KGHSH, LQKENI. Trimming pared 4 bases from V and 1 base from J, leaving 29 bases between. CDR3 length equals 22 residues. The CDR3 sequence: CASSQRLVYREGKISGANVLTF. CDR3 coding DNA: TGTGCCAGCTCACAGCGGCTTGTGTACAGGGAAGGTAAAATTTCTGGGGCCAACGTCCTGACTTTC.

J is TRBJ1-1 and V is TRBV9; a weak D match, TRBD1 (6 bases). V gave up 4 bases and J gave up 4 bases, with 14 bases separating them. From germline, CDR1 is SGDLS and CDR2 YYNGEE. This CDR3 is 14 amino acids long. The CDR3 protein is CASSPHRAVTEAFF. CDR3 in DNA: TGTGCCAGCAGCCCTCACAGGGCGGTCACTGAAGCTTTCTTT.

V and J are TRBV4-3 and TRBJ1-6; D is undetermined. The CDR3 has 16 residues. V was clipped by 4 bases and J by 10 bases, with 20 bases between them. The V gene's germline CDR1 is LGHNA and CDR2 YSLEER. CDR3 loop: CASSPDGPSTYSPLHF. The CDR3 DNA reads TGCGCCAGCAGCCCAGATGGGCCGTCGACGTACTCACCCCTCCACTTT.

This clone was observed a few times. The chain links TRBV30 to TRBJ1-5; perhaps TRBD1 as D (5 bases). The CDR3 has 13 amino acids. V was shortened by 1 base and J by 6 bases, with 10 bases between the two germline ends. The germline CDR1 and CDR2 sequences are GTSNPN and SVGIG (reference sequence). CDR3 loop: CAWSGGVAQPQHF. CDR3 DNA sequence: TGTGCCTGGAGTGGGGGCGTCGCTCAGCCCCAGCATTTT.

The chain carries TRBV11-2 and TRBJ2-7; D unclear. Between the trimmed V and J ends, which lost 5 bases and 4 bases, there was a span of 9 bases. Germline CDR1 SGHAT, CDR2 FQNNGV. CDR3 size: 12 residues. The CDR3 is CASSASRYEQYF. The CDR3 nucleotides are TGTGCCAGCAGCGCCTCCAGATACGAGCAGTACTTC. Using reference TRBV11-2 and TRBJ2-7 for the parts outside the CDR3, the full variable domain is EAGVAQSPRYKIIEKRQSVAFWCNPISGHATLYWYQQILGQGPKLLIQFQNNGVVDDSQLPKDRFSAERLKGVDSTLKIQPAKLEDSAVYLCASSASRYEQYFGPGTRLTVT.

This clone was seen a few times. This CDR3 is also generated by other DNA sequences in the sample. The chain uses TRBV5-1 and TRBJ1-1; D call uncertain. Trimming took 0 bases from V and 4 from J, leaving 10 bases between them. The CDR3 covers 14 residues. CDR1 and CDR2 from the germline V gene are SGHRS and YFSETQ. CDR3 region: CASSLVGSPTEAFF. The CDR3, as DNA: TGCGCCAGCAGCTTGGTAGGCAGTCCCACTGAAGCTTTCTTT.

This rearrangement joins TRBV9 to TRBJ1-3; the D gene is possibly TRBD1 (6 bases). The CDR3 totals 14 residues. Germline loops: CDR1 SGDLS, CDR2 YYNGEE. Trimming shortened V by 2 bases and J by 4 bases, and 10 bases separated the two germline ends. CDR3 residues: CASSVPGAGNTIYF. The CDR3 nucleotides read TGTGCCAGCAGCGTCCCAGGGGCCGGAAACACCATATATTTT.

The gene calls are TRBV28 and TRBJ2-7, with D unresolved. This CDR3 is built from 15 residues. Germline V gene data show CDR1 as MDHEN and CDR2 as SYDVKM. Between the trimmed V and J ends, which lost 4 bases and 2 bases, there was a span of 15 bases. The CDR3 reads CASSSPGATTYEQYF. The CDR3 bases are TGTGCCAGCAGTTCCCCGGGTGCGACAACCTACGAGCAGTACTTC.